The clone carrying this TCR beta chain was seen repeatedly, ten times or more. The antigen remains unidentified. Amplified TCR beta CDR3 regions derived from RNA transcripts. TCR CDR3 regions were first amplified by RT-PCR with HTBI primers. TCRdb reanalysed the multiplex PCR reads using MiXCR and keeps one entry per CDR3 protein. The sample has around 260,000 distinct CDR3 sequences; about 25% are singletons. This sample is part of a study of T cells in Graves' hyperthyroidism and ophthalmopathy. Hyperthyroidism patients were newly diagnosed, had disease duration under 2 months, and were aged 18 to 65 years. Used for diagnoses were clinical symptoms, serum thyroxine and TRAb, thyroid ultrasound and orbital computed tomography. This CDR3 is built from 15 residues. The germline V gene has CDR1 SGHVS and CDR2 FQNEAQ. Trimming stripped 1 base from V and 7 bases from J, with 16 bases between. Regarding the study as a whole: Most thyroid clonotypes with frequency above 0.001 were detected in blood.

The sequenced material came from blood. The chain employs TRBV7-8 and TRBJ2-5; D is perhaps TRBD2 (6 bases). The clonotype comes from a man in his forties with Graves' hyperthyroidism that later progressed to Graves' ophthalmopathy. CDR3 loop: CASSLVPSAAGTQYF. The CDR3 nucleotides are TGTGCCAGCAGCTTAGTTCCTAGCGCAGCTGGGACCCAGTACTTC.